The T cell receptor (beta chain) described here comes from a study of persistence of HIV-infected CD4 T cells. Study-level background: A median of around 8 years of suppressive ART preceded sampling. The study's findings and limits: Within sorted populations, more oligoclonal TCRs accompanied more oligoclonal proviruses.

Note on this clone: Its antigen is undetermined.

The immunoSEQ assay was version 4, run in survey mode. Only in-frame clones appear in the TCRdb table, and some are missing; sequencing was by immunoSEQ multiplex PCR. Of 40,000 to 45,000 clones in the sample, roughly 92% were seen once. Nonspecific anti-CD3/anti-CD28 bead stimulation represents the broad CD4+ T cell repertoire. CD4+ T cells upregulating both CD40 ligand and CD69 were sorted as responding cells. Suppressive ART was started during chronic HIV-1 infection in these adults. Donors had CD4+ T cell counts above 400 cells/uL and were CMV-seropositive. The sample here was CD4+ T cells sorted from PBMCs after approximately 20-hour stimulation, taken from a patient who received antiretroviral therapy. This TCR came from an adult man with HIV who was CMV-seropositive.

The CDR3 sequence: CASSQGGFNSPLHF. The CDR3 nucleotides read TGTGCCAGCAGCCAAGGAGGATTTAATTCACCCCTCCACTTT. The rearrangement uses TRBV3-1 (or the pseudogene TRBV3-2) and TRBJ1-6; D is undetermined. The CDR3 spans 14 residues. From germline, CDR1 is LGHDT and CDR2 YNNKEL (reference sequence). Trimming removed 1 base from V and 6 bases from J, with 7 bases in between.